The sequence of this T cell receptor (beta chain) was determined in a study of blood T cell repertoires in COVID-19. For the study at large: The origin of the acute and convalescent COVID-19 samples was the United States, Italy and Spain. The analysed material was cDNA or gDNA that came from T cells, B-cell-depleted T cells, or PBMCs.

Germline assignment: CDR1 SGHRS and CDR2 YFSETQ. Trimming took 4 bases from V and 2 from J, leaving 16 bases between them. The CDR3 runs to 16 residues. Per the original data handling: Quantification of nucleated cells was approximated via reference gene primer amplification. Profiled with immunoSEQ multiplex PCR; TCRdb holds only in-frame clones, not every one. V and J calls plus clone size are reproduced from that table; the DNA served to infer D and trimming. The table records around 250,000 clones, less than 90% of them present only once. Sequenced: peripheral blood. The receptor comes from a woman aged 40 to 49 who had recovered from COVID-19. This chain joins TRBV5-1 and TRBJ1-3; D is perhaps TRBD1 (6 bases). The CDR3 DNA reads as TGCGCCAGCAGCCCCACAGGACAGTCCCCTGGAAACACCATATATTTT. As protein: CASSPTGQSPGNTIYF.